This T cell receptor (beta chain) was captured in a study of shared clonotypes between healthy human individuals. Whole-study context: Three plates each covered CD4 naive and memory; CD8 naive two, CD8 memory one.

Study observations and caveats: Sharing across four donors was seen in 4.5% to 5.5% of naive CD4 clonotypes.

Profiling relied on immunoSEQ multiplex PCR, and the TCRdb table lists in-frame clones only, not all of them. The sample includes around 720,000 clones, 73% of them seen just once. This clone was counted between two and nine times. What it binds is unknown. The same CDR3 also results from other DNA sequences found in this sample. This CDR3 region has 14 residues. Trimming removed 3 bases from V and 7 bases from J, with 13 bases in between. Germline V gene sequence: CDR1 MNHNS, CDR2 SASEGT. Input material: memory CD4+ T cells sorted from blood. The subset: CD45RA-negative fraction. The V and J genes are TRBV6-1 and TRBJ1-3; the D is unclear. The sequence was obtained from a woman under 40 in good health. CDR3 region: CASSDGGAGNTIYF. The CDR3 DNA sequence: TGTGCCAGCAGTGATGGCGGCGCCGGGAACACCATATATTTT.